This TCR beta chain came from a study of vaccination effects on CD4 cells after COVID-19. The wider study: From a couple of convalescent patients, samples were taken 16 days and one week before vaccination. Peptides at roughly 10 ug/ml and IL-2 at about 10 IU/ml were added to 2 million or so PBMC per well.

Study-level findings and limits: By a late point after vaccination, infection- and vaccine-induced clones had shrunk markedly through clonal contraction.

Clones were read by immunoSEQ multiplex PCR, and TCRdb kept only the in-frame ones, dropping some. The profile shows about 45,000 clones, approximately 74% of them singletons. The V gene lost 2 bases and the J gene lost 6 bases, with 11 bases spanning the gap. Germline assignment: CDR1 SEHNR and CDR2 FQNEAQ (reference sequence). This CDR3 spans 14 amino acids. This clone was observed a single time. The antigen is not known. CD4+ T cells were isolated after 10 days of culture. It was between March and December 2020 that the person had a SARS-CoV-2 infection confirmed by PCR. The specimen was CD4+ T cells from PBMCs cultured without peptide, collected before COVID-19 vaccination. The chain recombines TRBV7-9 with TRBJ2-1; D call uncertain. The receptor was isolated from a human donor who had a prior SARS-CoV-2 infection. In DNA form, the CDR3 reads TGTGCCAGCAGCTTAATTGTTGGCGGCAATGAGCAGTTCTTC. This codes for CASSLIVGGNEQFF.